Below, 28 T cell receptor beta chains from the same sample are listed, as sequenced in a study of T cell responses to AZD1222 COVID-19 vaccine. The protocol was immunoSEQ multiplex PCR, while the TCRdb copy is restricted to in-frame clones and leaves out a portion. The sample shows about 150,000 clones, about 92% of them seen only once. This sample comprised peripheral blood, obtained on day 0 of AZD1222 vaccination. The receptors shown here come from an adult in good health.

This clone showed up just once. The gene calls are TRBV5-6 and TRBJ1-1; TRBD1 might be the D (5 bases). Germline CDR1 reads SGHDT; CDR2 reads YYEEEE. Deletions cut 1 base from V and 5 bases from J, with 15 bases between. The CDR3 is 15 amino acids. In DNA form, the CDR3 reads TGTGCCAGCAGCTTGTACGCGACAGCAAAAACTGAAGCTTTCTTT. Its translation: CASSLYATAKTEAFF.

This clone was seen a single time. The chain recombines TRBV13 with TRBJ2-5, with 11 nucleotides matching TRBD2. Looked up from germline, CDR1 is PRHDT and CDR2 is FYEKMQ (reference sequence). CDR3 length: 18 residues. V lost 3 bases, J lost 2 bases, and 11 bases stayed unmatched. Here the CDR3 DNA reads TGTGCCAGCAGCTTTTCGTCTAGCGGGGGGCCCACTCAAGAGACCCAGTACTTC. Protein sequence: CASSFSSSGGPTQETQYF.

This chain uses TRBV28 with TRBJ2-7; 7 nucleotides align to TRBD1. CDR3 length: 17 amino acids. From germline, CDR1 is MDHEN and CDR2 SYDVKM. V lost 5 bases and J lost 3; bases outside the gene matches: 16. This CDR3 is CASSPQGDAQINYEQYF. In DNA form, the CDR3 reads TGTGCCAGCAGTCCTCAGGGGGACGCCCAAATCAACTACGAGCAGTACTTC.

The chain uses TRBV5-4 and TRBJ2-2; unclear D gene. CDR3 length: 14 residues. The germline V gene has CDR1 SGHNT and CDR2 YYREEE (reference sequence). V was cut by 5 bases and J by 2 bases, with 10 bases left in between. The CDR3 coding sequence is TGTGCCAGCAGTTTGACACGAAACACCGGGGAGCTGTTTTTT. The encoded protein is CASSLTRNTGELFF.

The rearrangement links TRBV18 to TRBJ1-1, with D possibly TRBD1 on 5 matching bases. Trimming stripped 3 bases from V and 5 bases from J, with 19 bases between. Germline V gene sequence: CDR1 KGHSH, CDR2 LQKENI. The CDR3 runs 16 residues. The CDR3 protein is CASSPLGVGGETEAFF. The CDR3 coding sequence is TGTGCCAGCTCACCTCTCGGAGTGGGGGGTGAAACTGAAGCTTTCTTT.

V gene TRBV4-1 combines with J gene TRBJ1-5; possibly TRBD1 for D (6 bases). Germline values: CDR1 MGHRA, CDR2 YSYEKL. The germline V and J ends were trimmed by 1 base and 3 bases, with 13 bases remaining between them. CDR3 length: 16 amino acids. The CDR3 nucleotides read TGCGCCAGCAGCCAAGCCATGACAGGCCCCAATCAGCCCCAGCATTTT. Amino acid sequence: CASSQAMTGPNQPQHF.

The chain employs TRBV5-6 and TRBJ1-1; D perhaps matches TRBD1 (5 bases). The CDR3 runs 14 residues. The V gene's germline CDR1 is SGHDT and CDR2 YYEEEE. Trimming stripped 4 bases from V and 4 bases from J, with 14 bases between. The chain's CDR3 is CASSGGTWSTEAFF. The CDR3 coding sequence is TGTGCCAGCAGCGGGGGAACGTGGAGCACTGAAGCTTTCTTT.

This chain uses TRBV3-1 (or the pseudogene TRBV3-2) with TRBJ1-2, with D possibly matching TRBD1 (6 bases). Germline V gene data show CDR1 as LGHDT and CDR2 as YNNKEL (reference sequence). This CDR3 has 17 amino acids. Trimming left V 1 base short and J 4 bases short, with 19 bases between. Here the CDR3 DNA reads TGTGCCAGCAGCCAAGGTGTTTTATGGGGGCTGCTCTATGGCTACACCTTC. Its translation is CASSQGVLWGLLYGYTF.

This clone was seen just once. The gene calls are TRBV28 and TRBJ2-7; D is perhaps TRBD1 (6 bases). Deletions cut 6 bases from V and 0 bases from J, with 15 bases between. This CDR3 spans 15 amino acids. Germline-derived CDR1 and CDR2 are MDHEN and SYDVKM. CDR3 amino acids: CASRNRAQSSYEQYF. CDR3 in DNA: TGTGCCAGCAGAAACAGGGCGCAGAGCTCCTACGAGCAGTACTTC.

This clone was seen a few times. This chain joins TRBV9 and TRBJ1-1, with no clear D. This CDR3 comprises 15 residues. CDR1 and CDR2 from the germline V gene are SGDLS and YYNGEE. Trimming took off 1 base at V and 5 bases at J, with 15 bases between the two ends. The CDR3 region has the DNA TGTGCCAGCAGCGTATCCACAGTCTTCGGGACTGAAGCTTTCTTT. This gives the protein CASSVSTVFGTEAFF. Drawing the rest from reference TRBV9 and TRBJ1-1, the complete variable domain is DSGVTQTPKHLITATGQRVTLRCSPRSGDLSVYWYQQSLDQGLQFLIQYYNGEERAKGNILERFSAQQFPDLHSELNLSSLELGDSALYFCASSVSTVFGTEAFFGQGTRLTVV.

This clone was seen ten or more times. V gene TRBV6-4 combines with J gene TRBJ2-2, with 10 bases lining up with TRBD1. This CDR3 has 14 amino acids. J gave up 3 bases and V 6 bases, and 1 base lay outside the gene matches. The V gene's germline CDR1 is MRHNA and CDR2 SNTAGT. CDR3 sequence (DNA): TGTGCCAGCAGGGACAGGGGGGACACCGGGGAGCTGTTTTTT. Its translation is CASRDRGDTGELFF.

This rearrangement joins TRBV19 to TRBJ2-1; 9 bases map to TRBD2. The CDR3 covers 16 residues. Per the germline V gene, CDR1 is LNHDA and CDR2 is SQIVND (reference sequence). Trimming removed 5 bases from V and 6 bases from J; junction bases left unmatched: 11. The CDR3 sequence is CASSALWAGGLNEQFF. CDR3 coding DNA: TGTGCCAGTAGTGCTCTTTGGGCGGGGGGGCTCAATGAGCAGTTCTTC.

The chain carries TRBV28 and TRBJ1-1; no reliable D call. CDR3 length: 13 residues. CDR1 and CDR2 from the germline V gene are MDHEN and SYDVKM. The germline V and J ends were trimmed by 9 bases and 1 base, with 12 bases remaining between them. This CDR3 reads CASQVTGNTEAFF. CDR3 bases: TGTGCCAGTCAGGTGACGGGGAACACTGAAGCTTTCTTT.

This sequence joins TRBV19 and TRBJ1-6; 7 bases are shared with TRBD1. CDR1 is LNHDA, CDR2 SQIVND, per germline (reference sequence). The CDR3 is made up of 14 amino acids. V shed 5 bases and J 7 bases; nucleotides not matched to a gene: 5. The CDR3 nucleotides read TGTGCCAGTAGTTTAACAGGGGTAAATTCACCCCTCCACTTT. This codes for CASSLTGVNSPLHF. Combining the CDR3 with reference TRBV19 and TRBJ1-6 gives the whole variable domain DGGITQSPKYLFRKEGQNVTLSCEQNLNHDAMYWYRQDPGQGLRLIYYSQIVNDFQKGDIAEGYSVSREKKESFPLTVTSAQKNPTAFYLCASSLTGVNSPLHFGNGTRLTVT.

The genes are TRBV3-1 (or the pseudogene TRBV3-2) and TRBJ1-2; possible D gene TRBD1, 6 bases. The CDR3 spans 15 residues. Between the trimmed V and J ends, which lost 1 base and 7 bases, there was a span of 16 bases. The V gene's germline CDR1 is LGHDT and CDR2 YNNKEL (reference sequence). CDR3 loop: CASSQGTTGKGGYTF. CDR3 DNA: TGTGCCAGCAGCCAAGGGACTACAGGGAAGGGTGGCTACACCTTC.

This clone was seen only once. This chain uses TRBV11-1 with TRBJ2-5; TRBD1 agrees at 8 bases. CDR3 length: 14 amino acids. From germline, CDR1 is SGHAT and CDR2 FQDESV (reference sequence). Germline trimming cut 5 bases from V and 4 bases from J; bases unmatched to any gene: 6. The CDR3 coding sequence is TGTGCCAGCAGCCCAGGACAGGGCCGAGAGACCCAGTACTTC. This sequence encodes CASSPGQGRETQYF.

The chain is built from TRBV3-1 (or the pseudogene TRBV3-2) and TRBJ1-2, with 9 nucleotides matching TRBD1. V was clipped by 5 bases and J by 3 bases; unmatched bases: 4. CDR1 is LGHDT and CDR2 is YNNKEL in the germline V gene (reference sequence). The CDR3 has 14 amino acids. For the CDR3, the DNA is TGTGCCAGCAGCACCCGGACAGGGGACTATGGCTACACCTTC. The encoded protein is CASSTRTGDYGYTF.

The CDR3 region is CASGLVVAGTSNSPLHF. CDR3 nucleotides: TGTGCTAGTGGTTTGGTAGTGGCAGGCACGAGTAATTCACCCCTCCACTTT. The chain couples TRBV12-5 to TRBJ1-6; D gene uncertain. Germline V lookup: CDR1 LGHNT, CDR2 FRNRAP. V lost 0 bases to trimming and J lost 6 bases, with 15 bases between them. The CDR3 has 17 amino acids.

This clone was counted once. The CDR3 loop reads CASSLAQEAFF. CDR3 bases: TGTGCCAGCAGCTTGGCCCAGGAAGCTTTCTTT. The genes are TRBV5-6 and TRBJ1-1; no reliable D call. Trimming removed 0 bases from V and 8 bases from J, with 5 bases in between. Germline CDR1 SGHDT, CDR2 YYEEEE. This CDR3 region has 11 residues.

This chain uses TRBV12-3 or TRBV12-4 with TRBJ1-1; D remains unclear. V lost 3 bases and J 3 bases, leaving 8 bases between the germline ends. The CDR3 consists of 13 residues. CDR3 DNA: TGTGCCAGCAGTTTTTGGGGAGACACTGAAGCTTTCTTT. Translation gives CASSFWGDTEAFF.

The chain joins TRBV30 to TRBJ2-7; 8 bases agree with TRBD1. Trimming at V came to 4 bases and at J to 5 bases, leaving 10 bases not matched to a gene. Looked up from germline, CDR1 is GTSNPN and CDR2 is SVGIG (reference sequence). The CDR3 is 14 residues long. The CDR3 DNA sequence: TGTGCCTGGACCCCAGTGGACAGGGACCACGAGCAGTACTTC. Its translation is CAWTPVDRDHEQYF.

The V call is TRBV27, the J call TRBJ2-2; D is possibly TRBD1 or TRBD2 (6 bases each). Trimming left V 6 bases short and J 1 base short, with 9 bases between. Looked up from germline, CDR1 is MNHEY and CDR2 is SMNVEV (reference sequence). The CDR3 covers 14 residues. The CDR3 is CASRAGQNTGELFF. The CDR3 coding sequence is TGTGCCAGCAGGGCGGGACAGAACACCGGGGAGCTGTTTTTT.

This chain joins TRBV7-2 and TRBJ1-2; D is unresolved. CDR1 is SGHTA, CDR2 FQGNSA, per germline. The V end lost 5 bases, the J end lost 0 bases, and 13 bases lay between the germline ends. This CDR3 is 15 amino acids long. The CDR3 coding sequence is TGTGCCAGCAGCCTTGGCGCGGGAGCTAACTATGGCTACACCTTC. Amino acid sequence: CASSLGAGANYGYTF.

V usage is TRBV6-1 and J usage is TRBJ2-5, with 10 bases fitting TRBD1. The CDR3 consists of 14 residues. The germline gives CDR1 MNHNS, CDR2 SASEGT. V lost 3 bases, J lost 5 bases, and 3 bases stayed unmatched. CDR3 sequence (DNA): TGTGCCAGCAGTGAGGGACAGGGGCTCGAGACCCAGTACTTC. This codes for CASSEGQGLETQYF.

This chain uses TRBV6-5 with TRBJ1-2, with D possibly matching TRBD1 (6 bases). Trimming pared 2 bases from V and 7 bases from J, leaving 8 bases between. CDR1 MNHEY and CDR2 SVGAGI come from the germline V gene. The CDR3 consists of 12 residues. The CDR3 bases are TGTGCCAGCAGTTACGGCAGGGGTGGCTACACCTTC. Protein sequence: CASSYGRGGYTF.

This clone occurred once. The chain recombines TRBV7-9 with TRBJ1-4; unclear D gene. CDR3 length: 13 amino acids. Germline CDR1 reads SEHNR; CDR2 reads FQNEAQ (reference sequence). V was trimmed by 6 bases and J by 4 bases, leaving 9 bases between them. The CDR3 sequence is CASRVDVNEKLFF. In DNA form, the CDR3 reads TGTGCCAGCAGAGTCGACGTTAATGAAAAACTGTTTTTT.

The chain couples TRBV19 to TRBJ2-2; maybe TRBD1 (6 bases). The CDR3 has 12 residues. CDR1 and CDR2 (germline): LNHDA, SQIVND (reference sequence). Trimming removed 11 bases from V and 6 bases from J, with 13 bases in between. The CDR3 reads CAARRGPGELFF. The CDR3 DNA is TGTGCCGCGCGCAGGGGACCCGGGGAGCTGTTTTTT.

V is TRBV20-1 and J is TRBJ1-6; D might be TRBD1 (5 bases). Germline CDR1 is DFQATT and CDR2 is SNEGSKA (reference sequence). Trimming took off 3 bases at V and 5 bases at J, with 11 bases between the two ends. The CDR3 is made up of 14 amino acids. CDR3 region: CSASGGGDNSPLHF. Written as DNA, the CDR3 is TGCAGTGCTAGTGGCGGGGGGGATAATTCACCCCTCCACTTT.